The rows below give T cell receptor beta chains drawn from one sample of a study of PD-L1 blockade in urothelial cancer. Measured with immunoSEQ multiplex PCR; TCRdb has only the in-frame clones, and not every one. Seen here are about 130,000 clones, roughly 83% observed once, and the top ten hold 2.4%. The material sequenced was PBMCs, taken around atezolizumab (anti-PD-L1) treatment. The receptors originated from a man in his fifties or sixties with urothelial cancer. Each CDR3 is given without its conserved first and last residue.

CDR3 protein | J gene | V gene
ASSPGQGTQY | TRBJ2-4 | TRBV7-2
ASSLGRLAGNLDTQY | TRBJ2-3 | TRBV11-1
ASSPQLTSGRGLGYEQY | TRBJ2-7 | TRBV7-2
ASSLRGYSGNTIY | TRBJ1-3 | TRBV11-2
ASSGEYEQY | TRBJ2-7 | TRBV6-1
SVTSGRTEQF | TRBJ2-1 | TRBV29-1
ASSLGRGPGNTIY | TRBJ1-3 | TRBV18
ASSRTRAEETQY | TRBJ2-5 | TRBV19
ASSLGGTGGTGELF | TRBJ2-2 | TRBV5-4
ASSQGDFPHSGYT | TRBJ1-2 | TRBV4-1
ASSLTAGGRYEQY | TRBJ2-7 | TRBV5-6
ASEARGDNQPQH | TRBJ1-5 | TRBV2
ASSPFEQGLSGANVLT | TRBJ2-6 | TRBV18
ASSESGQINEKLF | TRBJ1-4 | TRBV28
ARTGGGGYGYT | TRBJ1-2 | TRBV2
ASSQNSGTEAF | TRBJ1-1 | TRBV14
ASSASGGRRNEQF | TRBJ2-1 | TRBV18
ASSGWVEGSPLH | TRBJ1-6 | TRBV28
ATSRDGQTQY | TRBJ2-5 | TRBV15
ASSQGGGAAGGYT | TRBJ1-2 | TRBV7-6
ASSLGQSYGYT | TRBJ1-2 | TRBV18
ASSRMTEYQETQY | TRBJ2-5 | TRBV4-2
ASSTTQGWGPQH | TRBJ1-5 | TRBV28
ASTVFGGLQGAQGGYT | TRBJ1-2 | TRBV7-9
ASRDKREEKLF | TRBJ1-4 | TRBV6-1
AISELGQGIQPQH | TRBJ1-5 | TRBV10-3
ASSPSQGSYNEQF | TRBJ2-1 | TRBV7-3
ASSKNLAGGVSGELF | TRBJ2-2 | TRBV5-1
ASSMSPGTEAF | TRBJ1-1 | TRBV19
ASSSRRYYEQY | TRBJ2-7 | TRBV27
ASSPWTSGSNEQF | TRBJ2-1 | TRBV7-8
SVDTSGSHEQY | TRBJ2-7 | TRBV29-1
ASSYGTSAEAF | TRBJ1-1 | TRBV6-5
ASSAERLRSPLH | TRBJ1-6 | TRBV9
ASSLGLLGGNTIY | TRBJ1-3 | TRBV28
ASSPPSQETQY | TRBJ2-5 | TRBV18
ASRPTELTDTQY | TRBJ2-3 | TRBV19